Shown below are 5 T cell receptor beta chains from a single sample sequenced in a study of T cells in Graves' hyperthyroidism and ophthalmopathy. Amplification of TCR beta CDR3 regions was performed using RNA transcripts as template. Carried out on the TCR CDR3, a first-round RT-PCR used the HTBI primer set. MiXCR, applied by TCRdb to the multiplex PCR reads, yields one record per CDR3 protein. The sample consists of 490,000 or so distinct CDR3 sequences, over 45% of them appearing once. What was sequenced was peripheral blood or thyroid tissue (not recorded which). The receptor set was obtained from an adult woman with Graves' disease, either hyperthyroidism or ophthalmopathy (not recorded which).

This clonotype was recorded many times. V is TRBV11-2 and J is TRBJ1-4; tentative D call: TRBD1 (6 bases). V dropped 0 bases and J dropped 6 bases, with 11 bases sitting between them. The CDR3 length is 15 residues. The germline CDR1 and CDR2 sequences are SGHAT and FQNNGV. The CDR3 nucleotides read TGTGCCAGCAGCTTAGATCTGGGGACATATGAAAAACTGTTTTTT. As protein: CASSLDLGTYEKLFF.

V gene TRBV7-2 combines with J gene TRBJ1-2; D is perhaps TRBD1 (5 bases). The V and J ends lost 5 bases and 3 bases respectively, with 16 bases between them. Germline assignment: CDR1 SGHTA and CDR2 FQGNSA. There are 15 residues in the CDR3. CDR3 DNA: TGTGCCAGCAGCGGCCAAGGGGCGGGAGACTATGGCTACACCTTC. Translated: CASSGQGAGDYGYTF.

The table lists this clonotype with many counts. The V gene is TRBV5-4, the J gene TRBJ1-2; D may be TRBD1 (6 bases). Trimming removed 3 bases from V and 0 bases from J, with 18 bases in between. Germline CDR1 is SGHNT and CDR2 is YYREEE (reference sequence). The CDR3 has 17 residues. The CDR3 DNA is TGTGCCAGCAGCTACAGGGAGAGACAGCGCCCTAACTATGGCTACACCTTC. Amino acid sequence: CASSYRERQRPNYGYTF.

The chain is built from TRBV20-1 and TRBJ1-5; D might be TRBD1 (6 bases). V shed 1 base and J shed 6 bases, with 19 bases lying between them. The germline CDR1 and CDR2 sequences are DFQATT and SNEGSKA (reference sequence). The CDR3 runs to 16 residues. The CDR3 spells CSARAPDSLQAQPQHF. The CDR3 DNA is TGCAGTGCTAGAGCGCCGGACAGTCTTCAAGCTCAGCCCCAGCATTTT.

Points on this clonotype: The final CDR3 position lacks the conserved phenylalanine or tryptophan, pointing to a likely read error. The chain employs TRBV19 and TRBJ2-7; 7 nucleotides align to TRBD2. Per the germline V gene, CDR1 is LNHDA and CDR2 is SQIVND (reference sequence). The CDR3 loop spans 15 amino acids. CDR3 sequence: CTSSKQRDPAYEQYS. DNA for the CDR3: TGTACCAGTAGTAAACAGCGGGACCCTGCCTACGAGCAGTACTCC.